This TCR beta chain appears in the sequencing data of a study of blood T cell repertoires in COVID-19. This clone was detected once. Cohort placement rested on clinical history that participants reported themselves. CDR1 MNHEY and CDR2 SMNVEV come from the germline V gene (reference sequence). Trimming left V 3 bases short and J 4 bases short, with 9 bases between. This CDR3 region has 13 residues. Clones were read by immunoSEQ multiplex PCR, and TCRdb kept only the in-frame ones, dropping some. The repertoire consists of 150,000 to 200,000 clones, with less than 85% occurring once and the leading ten covering 3.5% to 5%.

The rearrangement links TRBV27 to TRBJ1-2; D possibly corresponds to TRBD1 (6 bases). The sequencing input was PBMCs or T cells enriched from blood (not recorded which). This clonotype was obtained from a woman between 50 and 59 years old who had recovered from COVID-19. As DNA, the CDR3 is TGTGCCAGCAGTTTGGGGGCACTCTATGGCTACACCTTC. Protein sequence: CASSLGALYGYTF.